This T cell receptor (beta chain) comes out of a study of cytomegalovirus exposure and HLA in healthy donors. Study-level findings and limits: The listing of 150 to 200 TCR beta chains classed them as cytomegalovirus-associated. In a later analysis, HLA-associated beta chains showed higher expansion and lower generation probabilities than comparable chains.

13 Jbeta primers and 60 Vbeta primers were used for the PCR. Sequenced by immunoSEQ multiplex PCR; TCRdb stores in-frame clones only, minus some. The profile covers 120,000 or so clones, with 65% to 85% appearing a single time and 0.2% to 0.3% taken by the ten largest. CDR1 and CDR2 (germline): SGHRS, YFSETQ. Unmatched junction bases numbered 16, after V lost 0 bases and J lost 2 bases. The CDR3 extends over 20 amino acids. About this clone itself: Its antigen remains unknown.

The sample taken for sequencing was PBMCs. This clonotype was obtained from a man aged 50 or older in good health and CMV-seronegative. The chain carries TRBV5-1 and TRBJ2-3, with 9 bases that match TRBD2. The CDR3 DNA follows: TGCGCCAGCAGCTTGGGGTTAGCGGGAGTAAGCTTAACGCTCACAGATACGCAGTATTTT. Translating gives CASSLGLAGVSLTLTDTQYF. The entire variable domain, with the rest obtained from reference TRBV5-1 and TRBJ2-3, is as follows: KAGVTQTPRYLIKTRGQQVTLSCSPISGHRSVSWYQQTPGQGLQFLFEYFSETQRNKGNFPGRFSGRQFSNSRSEMNVSTLELGDSALYLCASSLGLAGVSLTLTDTQYFGPGTRLTVL.